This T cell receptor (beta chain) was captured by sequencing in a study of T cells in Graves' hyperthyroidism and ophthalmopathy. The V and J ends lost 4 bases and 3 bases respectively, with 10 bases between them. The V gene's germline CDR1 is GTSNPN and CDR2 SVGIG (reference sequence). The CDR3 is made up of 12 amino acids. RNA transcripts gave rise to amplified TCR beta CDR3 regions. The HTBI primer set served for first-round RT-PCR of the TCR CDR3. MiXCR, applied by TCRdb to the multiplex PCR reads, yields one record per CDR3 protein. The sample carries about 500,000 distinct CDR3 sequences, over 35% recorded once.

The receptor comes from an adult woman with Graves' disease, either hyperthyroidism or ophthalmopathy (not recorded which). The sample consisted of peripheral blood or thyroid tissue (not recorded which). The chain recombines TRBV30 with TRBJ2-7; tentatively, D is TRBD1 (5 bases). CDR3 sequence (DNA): TGTGCCTGGAATAGGGGCGGCTACGAGCAGTACTTC. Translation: CAWNRGGYEQYF.